The 28 T cell receptor beta chains listed next were all sequenced from one sample in a study of tumor-infiltrating lymphocytes in primary liver carcinoma (dated by TCRdb to about 2017). Without any cell sorting, total RNA and DNA were co-extracted from about 20-30 mg of bulk tissue using the AllPrep DNA/RNA mini kit. Instrument used: Illumina HiSeq 2500. Starting from about 550 ng total RNA, TCRbeta-specific cDNA was produced by reverse transcription with a constant-region primer and ProtoScript II reverse transcriptase. The TCRbeta libraries were prepared through three rounds of nested multiplex PCR following a slightly modified ARM-PCR procedure. Each of the first two PCR rounds ran for nine to ten cycles and used multiplex TRBV1-TRBV30 forward primers together with a Cbeta reverse primer. The public reads were quality trimmed at Q25 with fastp and then assembled into clones with MiXCR by TCRdb, keeping productive beta chains. Each entry merges the rows of one CDR3 protein and shows their most common DNA and genes. The sample has under 150,000 distinct CDR3 sequences on record, roughly 70% of them singletons. Together, the top ten hold 8.1% of the sample.

Sample: tumor-adjacent normal liver tissue. All receptors derive from a woman aged 55 to 70 with primary liver carcinoma and hepatitis B virus infection.

This sequence joins TRBV4-1 and TRBJ2-1; perhaps TRBD2 as D (5 bases). V was clipped by 4 bases and J by 9 bases, with 10 bases between them. Per germline, CDR1 MGHRA and CDR2 YSYEKL. CDR3 length equals 12 residues. The CDR3 DNA sequence: TGCGCCAGCAGCCGAGCTGAGGGTGAGCAGTTCTTC. It yields the protein CASSRAEGEQFF.

Worth noting for this clonotype: At one end the junction does not follow the germline gene, possibly because of a read error. The rearrangement joins TRBV11-1 to TRBJ2-3, with TRBD2 matching over 7 bases. The CDR3 extends over 14 amino acids. Germline V CDR1 and CDR2: SGHAT, FQDESV (reference sequence). The CDR3 sequence is CASSLRHHAGESHF. CDR3 coding DNA: TGTGCCAGCAGCTTAAGGCATCATGCGGGAGAGTCTCATTTT.

This chain links TRBV29-1 with TRBJ2-1; 14 nucleotides agree with TRBD2. This CDR3 is built from 17 residues. J was trimmed by 12 bases and V by 4 bases; bases with no gene match: 17. Looked up from germline, CDR1 is SQVTM and CDR2 is ANQGSEA. CDR3 protein: CSVGGYRTSGRRDGQFF. CDR3 nucleotide sequence: TGCAGCGTTGGTGGGTATCGGACTAGCGGGAGGAGGGATGGGCAGTTCTTC.

The genes are TRBV6-2 or TRBV6-3 and TRBJ2-7, with 12 nucleotides matching TRBD2. Germline V gives CDR1 MNHEY, CDR2 SVGEGT. This CDR3 spans 20 amino acids. Unmatched junction bases numbered 20, after V lost 2 bases and J lost 6 bases. The CDR3 DNA reads TGTGCCAGCAGTTACCTTGGACAGGATTCGACTAGCGGGAGAATGGCCGAGCAGTACTTC. Translation gives CASSYLGQDSTSGRMAEQYF.

With regard to this clonotype: A junction boundary mismatches the germline segment, possibly from a read error. The chain combines TRBV29-1 with TRBJ1-2, with 7 positions matching TRBD1. Germline V CDR1 and CDR2: SQVTM, ANQGSEA. The CDR3 covers 14 residues. The CDR3 sequence is CSVERQGQNYGYTF. The CDR3 nucleotides are TGCAGCGTTGAGAGACAGGGACAGAACTATGGCTACACATTC.

A note on this clonotype: The junction departs from the called germline gene at one end, perhaps through a read error. The chain employs TRBV6-5 and TRBJ1-2; 9 bases are a match to TRBD1. The CDR3 consists of 15 residues. Germline CDR1 and CDR2: MNHEY and SVGAGI. CDR3 DNA sequence: TGTGCCAGCAGAAACCCGGGACAGGGTGGCTATGGCTGCACCTTC. It encodes CASRNPGQGGYGCTF.

CDR3 coding DNA: TGCAGTGCCAGCGGGACTAGCTGGAGGGGGTATGAGCAGTTCTTC. Translating it yields CSASGTSWRGYEQFF. This rearrangement joins TRBV29-1 to TRBJ2-1; 9 bases align to TRBD2. CDR1 and CDR2 from the germline V gene are SQVTM and ANQGSEA. The length of the CDR3 is 15 residues.

A word on this clonotype: Being one base from a much bigger clone, this may be a read error. The rearrangement links TRBV5-1 to TRBJ2-1, with 7 bases that match TRBD1. CDR3 size: 13 residues. Germline lookup yields CDR1 SGHRS and CDR2 YFSETQ. CDR3 in amino acids: CAISWTGYNEQFF. In DNA form, the CDR3 reads TGCGCCATCAGCTGGACAGGCTACAATGAGCAGTTCTTC. Filled out from reference TRBV5-1 and TRBJ2-1, the complete variable domain reads KAGVTQTPRYLIKTRGQQVTLSCSPISGHRSVSWYQQTPGQGLQFLFEYFSETQRNKGNFPGRFSGRQFSNSRSEMNVSTLELGDSALYLCAISWTGYNEQFFGPGTRLTVL.

Turning to this clonotype: The junction shows a germline mismatch at one end, possibly a read error. This chain connects TRBV11-2 to TRBJ2-1; 8 bases map to TRBD1. From germline, CDR1 is SGHAT and CDR2 FQNNGV. CDR3 length: 15 residues. The CDR3 here is CDSSSDRGFYNEQFF. The CDR3 DNA reads TGTGACAGCAGTTCTGACAGGGGATTCTACAATGAGCAGTTCTTC.

As for this clonotype: Its ends do not fully match the called genes, so a read error is possible. The chain joins TRBV9 to TRBJ2-3; D not certain. The V gene's germline CDR1 is SGDLS and CDR2 YYNGEE. The CDR3 has 17 amino acids. CDR3 sequence: CVSSVDGKPSPTDTQYF. CDR3 sequence (DNA): TGTGTCAGCAGCGTAGATGGCAAACCGAGTCCCACAGATACGCAGTATTTT.

On this clonotype itself: Being one base from a much bigger clone, this may be a read error. The rearrangement uses TRBV28 and TRBJ2-1, with 7 bases aligning to TRBD2. Germline V CDR1 and CDR2: MDHEN, SYDVKM. The CDR3 has 16 amino acids. This CDR3 is CANSLLGGSESNEQFF. The CDR3 bases are TGTGCCAACAGTTTATTAGGCGGGAGCGAGTCCAATGAGCAGTTCTTC.

The CDR3 DNA follows: TGTGCCAGCAGTTACGGTGGACAGAGAGTGGGTGGCTACACCTTC. Protein sequence: CASSYGGQRVGGYTF. The genes are TRBV6-6 and TRBJ1-2; a possible D gene is TRBD1 (6 bases). Per germline, CDR1 MNHNY and CDR2 SVGAGI (reference sequence). The CDR3 length is 15 residues. Trimming stripped 2 bases from V and 7 bases from J, with 17 bases between.

Concerning this clonotype itself: In this CDR3 the conserved last residue, phenylalanine or tryptophan, is missing, so a read error is likely. V is TRBV7-9 and J is TRBJ1-3, with D hard to call. Germline V gene data show CDR1 as SEHNR and CDR2 as FQNEAQ (reference sequence). The CDR3 consists of 16 residues. Trimming left V 4 bases short and J 0 bases short, with 13 bases between. The CDR3 protein is CASSSTGRYSGNTIYL. In DNA form, the CDR3 reads TGTGCCAGCAGCTCTACCGGACGTTACTCTGGAAACACCATATATCTT.

This chain uses TRBV5-6 with TRBJ2-2; TRBD2 is a possible D gene (6 bases). The germline gives CDR1 SGHDT, CDR2 YYEEEE. CDR3 length equals 15 residues. The CDR3 DNA reads as TGTGACATCAGCTTGTTCGGGAGAGCCACCGGGGAGCTGTTTTTT. This encodes CDISLFGRATGELFF.

In regard to this clonotype: A read error is possible here, since a much larger clone lies one base away. The chain combines TRBV5-7 with TRBJ2-5; weak D call: TRBD1 (6 bases). TRBV5-7 is reported as an ORF; its role is uncertain. This CDR3 has 14 residues. CDR3: CASSLERGQEIQYF. CDR3 coding DNA: TGTGCCAGCAGCTTGGAAAGGGGACAAGAGATCCAGTACTTC.

As for this clonotype: A read error may account for a junction end that differs from germline. V usage is TRBV29-1 and J usage is TRBJ2-3, with D hard to call. CDR1 and CDR2 (germline): SQVTM, ANQGSEA. CDR3 length equals 15 residues. The CDR3 loop reads CSVVFSGRSIDTQYF. The CDR3 DNA is TGCAGCGTTGTCTTTTCCGGCAGAAGCATAGATACTCAGTATTTT.

In the case of this clonotype: Compared with germline, one end of the junction differs, possibly owing to a read error. The V and J genes are TRBV29-1 and TRBJ2-1; no clear D. This CDR3 has 12 residues. Germline loops: CDR1 SQVTM, CDR2 ANQGSEA. CDR3 residues: CGVESYSGHQFF. Written as DNA, the CDR3 is TGCGGCGTTGAATCTTACTCGGGCCATCAGTTCTTC.

The chain uses TRBV11-2 and TRBJ2-3; 12 bases align to TRBD2. Germline CDR1 reads SGHAT; CDR2 reads FQNNGV. V was clipped by 4 bases and J by 6 bases; unmatched bases: 14. The CDR3 is 18 residues long. The CDR3: CASSSWTSGVGSRDTQYF. DNA for the CDR3: TGTGCCAGCAGCTCCTGGACTAGCGGGGTTGGTAGCAGGGATACGCAGTATTTT.

For this clonotype: Just one base apart from a much larger clone, this may be a read error. This chain joins TRBV5-6 and TRBJ2-7, with no clear D. This CDR3 has 15 amino acids. Germline V CDR1 and CDR2: SGHDT, YYEEEE. Trimming pared 4 bases from V and 0 bases from J, leaving 14 bases between. The CDR3 region has the DNA TGTGCCAGCAGCACAAGTACTTGCGGCTCCTACGAGCAGTACTTC. Protein product: CASSTSTCGSYEQYF.

This clonotype was seen a handful of times. Being one base from a much bigger clone, this may be a read error. The CDR3 nucleotides read TGTGCCAGAATCAGTCACAATAGTGAGCAGTTCTTC. This codes for CARISHNSEQFF. The V gene is TRBV12-3 or TRBV12-4, the J gene TRBJ2-1; D gene unclear. V shed 9 bases and J shed 9 bases, with 15 bases lying between them. The CDR3 length is 12 residues.

A remark on this clonotype: One end of the junction is discordant with germline, which a read error may explain. The CDR3 reads CASSQDPVGHGGYEQYF. DNA for the CDR3: TGTGCCAGCAGCCAAGATCCCGTGGGACACGGTGGTTACGAGCAGTACTTT. The rearrangement uses TRBV4-2 and TRBJ2-7, with a possible D match to TRBD1 (6 bases). From germline, CDR1 is LGHNA and CDR2 YNFKEQ. The CDR3 has 17 amino acids.

This clonotype has only a few counts. One base away lies a much larger clone, so this may be a sequencing read error. The rearrangement links TRBV29-1 to TRBJ2-3, with 10 positions matching TRBD1. This CDR3 is 14 amino acids long. CDR1 and CDR2 from the germline V gene are SQVTM and ANQGSEA. The DNA of the CDR3 is TGCGGCGTTTTCGGGACAGGGGATCAGCATACGCAGTATTTT. Translation gives CGVFGTGDQHTQYF.

A note on this clonotype: One end of the junction does not line up with germline, which may come from a read error. The V call is TRBV7-6, the J call TRBJ1-2; D is undetermined. Germline V gene lookup returns CDR1 SGHVS and CDR2 FNYEAQ. The CDR3 length is 15 residues. CDR3 sequence (DNA): TGTGCCAGAAGCTTAGGGCAGGCCTCTAATTATGGCTACACCTTC. Its protein product is CARSLGQASNYGYTF. The whole variable domain, filled in from reference TRBV7-6 and TRBJ1-2, reads GAGVSQSPRYKVTKRGQDVALRCDPISGHVSLYWYRQALGQGPEFLTYFNYEAQQDKSGLPNDRFSAERPEGSISTLTIQRTEQRDSAMYRCARSLGQASNYGYTFGSGTRLTVV.

Worth noting for this clonotype: The CDR3 does not end in the conserved phenylalanine or tryptophan, so this is likely a read error. It is unclear where the CDR3 begins or ends on the DNA, so no DNA is shown, and the CDR3 is as TCRdb lists it. The chain carries TRBV20-1 and TRBJ1-6; the table names TRBD1, a call not compared with the DNA. The CDR3 adds up to 11 amino acids, both ends counted. Germline assignment: CDR1 DFQATT and CDR2 SNEGSKA (reference sequence). The CDR3 spells CSVRTGQGASI.

This clonotype was seen at least ten times. This CDR3 reads CSALQGGRDTQYF. The CDR3 nucleotides are TGCAGCGCCTTACAGGGGGGAAGAGATACGCAGTATTTT. V is TRBV29-1 and J is TRBJ2-3; TRBD1 agrees at 8 bases. The germline V gene has CDR1 SQVTM and CDR2 ANQGSEA. Trimming cost V 7 bases and J 5 bases; bases outside gene matches: 8. The CDR3 is made up of 13 amino acids.

As for this clonotype: This may come from a read error, since a much larger clone is one base off. V and J are TRBV29-1 and TRBJ1-2; 10 bases are shared with TRBD1. J gave up 4 bases and V 3 bases, and 11 bases lay outside the gene matches. CDR3 length equals 16 residues. CDR1 SQVTM and CDR2 ANQGSEA come from the germline V gene. The CDR3 region is CSVDCRDRGRGYGYTF. In DNA form, the CDR3 reads TGCAGCGTTGATTGCCGGGACAGGGGAAGAGGCTATGGCTACACCTTC.

Concerning this clonotype itself: A read error may account for a junction end that differs from germline. CDR3 coding DNA: TGTGCCAGCAGCTTAGGTCGGATCTTTGGCACAGATACACAGTATTTT. The encoded protein is CASSLGRIFGTDTQYF. The chain couples TRBV7-9 to TRBJ2-3; no firm D call. The CDR3 is made up of 16 amino acids. Germline lookup yields CDR1 SEHNR and CDR2 FQNEAQ (reference sequence).

This clonotype has a count of ten or more. V usage is TRBV6-5 and J usage is TRBJ2-7; the match to TRBD2 covers 10 bases. This CDR3 has 15 amino acids. The V and J ends lost 2 bases and 0 bases, in that order; junction bases with no gene match: 1. Germline V CDR1 and CDR2: MNHEY, SVGAGI. The CDR3 reads CASSYKREGSYEQYF. CDR3 sequence (DNA): TGTGCCAGCAGTTACAAGCGGGAGGGCTCCTACGAGCAGTACTTC.